This T cell receptor (beta chain) was recovered during a study of blood T cell repertoires in COVID-19. The CDR3 totals 14 residues. The V end was cut by 0 bases, the J end by 8 bases, with 11 bases between. The germline CDR1 and CDR2 sequences are SGHNT and YYREEE (reference sequence). Assay: immunoSEQ multiplex PCR; the TCRdb copy retains only in-frame clones and omits some. The sample has about 130,000 clones, around 81% seen once. J is TRBJ1-4 and V is TRBV5-4; D is perhaps TRBD1 (5 bases). The receptor comes from a man aged 40-50 years with active or convalescent COVID-19. Input material: peripheral blood. The CDR3 region is CASSLGVQEEKLFF. In nucleotides, the CDR3 is TGTGCCAGCAGCTTGGGAGTACAGGAGGAAAAACTGTTTTTT.